This TCR beta chain was profiled in a study of cytomegalovirus exposure and HLA in healthy donors. Study background: Out of 150 million to 200 million T cells, an earlier analysis found over 90 million unique TCR beta sequences in total. Points from the study as a whole: A few V segments could not be told apart, such as TRBV6-2 and TRBV6-3, and were left out.

Comment on this clone: Its cognate antigen is unknown.

The germline V gene encodes CDR1 SGHAT and CDR2 FQDESV (reference sequence). With V trimmed by 5 bases and J by 8 bases, 8 bases remained unmatched. The CDR3 loop spans 16 amino acids. Primers included in the PCR were 60 Vbeta and 13 Jbeta primers. Only in-frame clones appear in the TCRdb table, and some are missing; sequencing was by immunoSEQ multiplex PCR. The repertoire consists of roughly 150,000 clones, with 60% to 85% occurring once and the leading ten covering approximately 13%. The sequencing input was PBMCs. V gene TRBV11-1 combines with J gene TRBJ2-1; the match to TRBD2 covers 14 bases. The TCR originated in a man between 40 and 49 years old in good health and CMV-seropositive. CDR3 sequence (DNA): TGTGCCAGCAGCAGATTCCGACTAGCGGGAGGGGATGAGCAGTTCTTC. Encoded protein: CASSRFRLAGGDEQFF.